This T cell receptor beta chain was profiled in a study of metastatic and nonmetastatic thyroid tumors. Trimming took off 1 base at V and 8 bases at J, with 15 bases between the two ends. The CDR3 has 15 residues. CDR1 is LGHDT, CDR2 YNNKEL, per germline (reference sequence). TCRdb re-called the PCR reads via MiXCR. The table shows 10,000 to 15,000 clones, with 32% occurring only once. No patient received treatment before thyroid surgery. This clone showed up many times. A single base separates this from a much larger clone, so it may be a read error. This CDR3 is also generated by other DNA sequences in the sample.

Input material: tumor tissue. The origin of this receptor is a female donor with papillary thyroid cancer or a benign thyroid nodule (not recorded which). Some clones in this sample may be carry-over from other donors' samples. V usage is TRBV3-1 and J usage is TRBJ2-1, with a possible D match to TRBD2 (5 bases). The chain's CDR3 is CASSQGTRARHEQFF. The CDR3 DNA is TGTGCCAGCAGCCAAGGGACTCGAGCGAGACATGAGCAGTTCTTC.